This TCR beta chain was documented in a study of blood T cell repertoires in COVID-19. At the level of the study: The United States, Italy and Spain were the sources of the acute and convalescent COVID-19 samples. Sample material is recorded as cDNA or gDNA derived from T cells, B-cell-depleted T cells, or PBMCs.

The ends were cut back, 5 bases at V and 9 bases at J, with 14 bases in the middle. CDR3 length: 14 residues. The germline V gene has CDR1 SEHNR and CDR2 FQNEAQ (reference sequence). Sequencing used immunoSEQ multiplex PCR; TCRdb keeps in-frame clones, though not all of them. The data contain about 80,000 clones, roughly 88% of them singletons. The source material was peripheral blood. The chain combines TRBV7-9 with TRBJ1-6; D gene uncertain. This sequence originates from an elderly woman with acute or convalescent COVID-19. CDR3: CASSGQAPSSPLHF. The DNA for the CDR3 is TGTGCCAGCAGCGGCCAGGCGCCCAGTTCACCCCTCCACTTT.